This T cell receptor (beta chain) is drawn from a study of blood T cell repertoires in COVID-19. Overall study context: Collection of acute and convalescent COVID-19 samples took place in the United States, Italy and Spain. T cells, B-cell-depleted T cells, or PBMCs provided the cDNA or gDNA that served as material.

Original methodology: How many nucleated cells were present was estimated from reference gene primer amplification. Clones were read by immunoSEQ multiplex PCR, and TCRdb kept only the in-frame ones, dropping some. That table is the source of V, J and clone size, and D and trimming were worked out from the DNA. Among roughly 160,000 clones, approximately 87% were seen once, and the ten largest hold about a tenth. Enrollment of patients from Seattle took place during active infection, with longitudinal follow-up. The CDR3 is 13 amino acids. V was shortened by 2 bases and J by 4 bases, with 9 bases between the two germline ends. CDR1 and CDR2 (germline): SGHKS, YYEKEE (reference sequence).

The sample was peripheral blood. J is TRBJ1-1 and V is TRBV5-5; TRBD1 might be the D (6 bases). This TCR was recovered from a woman in her seventies with COVID-19, enrolled during active disease. The CDR3 DNA reads TGTGCCAGCAGCTTTTCAGGGGTCACTGAAGCTTTCTTT. The encoded protein is CASSFSGVTEAFF.